This TCR beta chain is drawn from a study of CD8 T cells in Susac syndrome. TEMRA cells were FACS-enriched, unlike CD8+ and CD4+ T cells, which were negatively isolated. V lost 5 bases to trimming and J lost 10 bases; unmatched junction nucleotides: 11. Germline CDR1 and CDR2: MNHEY and SMNVEV (reference sequence). The CDR3 totals 14 residues. Reverse transcription of roughly 0.45 to 1 ug RNA used random hexamers. The CDR3 of TCR beta was amplified by immunoSEQ multiplex PCR across 54 Vbeta and 13 Jbeta. TCRdb analysed the immunoSEQ multiplex PCR reads with MiXCR anew, one entry per CDR3 protein. The data contain about 140,000 distinct CDR3 sequences, approximately 95% of them singletons.

Sequences were obtained from CD8+ T cells from PBMCs. The clonotype was recovered from a human donor in good health. This sequence joins TRBV27 and TRBJ2-1, with 7 bases that match TRBD2. CDR3 protein: CASSPNGGWPEQFF. In DNA form, the CDR3 reads TGTGCCAGCAGTCCCAACGGGGGGTGGCCGGAGCAGTTCTTC.